This TCR beta chain was retrieved from a study of blood T cell repertoires in COVID-19. The wider study: Sample material is recorded as cDNA or gDNA derived from T cells, B-cell-depleted T cells, or PBMCs.

Per the study methods: For nucleated cells, counts were estimated from reference gene primer amplification. Libraries were prepared by immunoSEQ multiplex PCR; TCRdb keeps only in-frame clonotypes and omits some of them. D and trimming were read from the DNA, whereas the V and J calls and clone size are those reported in that table. The data show fewer than 500,000 clones, with more than 80% seen just once and 0.95% to 1.2% held by the top ten. This clone has just a few counts. Clinical history reported by participants formed the basis on which cohorts were assigned. Among Cohort 3 donors, those recovered had two negative PCRs, clearance, or symptom resolution. Trimming at V came to 5 bases and at J to 5 bases, leaving 10 bases not matched to a gene. This CDR3 region has 15 residues. Germline V gives CDR1 MNHNS, CDR2 SASEGT.

The sequence was obtained from a young man who had recovered from COVID-19. Sequencing input: PBMCs or T cells enriched from blood (not recorded which). The chain is built from TRBV6-1 and TRBJ2-7, with 9 positions matching TRBD1. CDR3 nucleotides: TGTGCCAGCAGTTCCCCGGGACAGGGAAGGGACGAGCAGTACTTC. Protein product: CASSSPGQGRDEQYF.